This T cell receptor beta chain was obtained from a study of molecular identifiers for immune sequencing clone quantification. TCRdb reprocessed the PCR reads via MiXCR and lists one record per CDR3 protein. The sample lists over 55,000 distinct CDR3 sequences, 15% to 20% occurring once. This clonotype was recorded many times. This CDR3 is built from 15 residues. Germline CDR1 and CDR2: MNHEY and SMNVEV (reference sequence). V lost 1 base and J lost 1, with 10 bases in between. The clonotype comes from a human donor in good health. Some libraries in this study had Jurkat cell RNA spiked in. The chain recombines TRBV27 with TRBJ1-1; D may be TRBD1 (5 bases). Sequencing was carried out using naive CD8+ T cells from blood, with Jurkat cell RNA spiked in. Subset in this sample: FACS-sorted CD8+CD4-CCR7+CD45RA+ naive T cells. This chain's CDR3 is CASSLWAGRNTEAFF. The CDR3, as DNA: TGTGCCAGCAGTTTATGGGCAGGGAGGAACACTGAAGCTTTCTTT.